The present entry profiles one TCR beta chain with its context. Within the sample, other DNA sequences also encode this same CDR3. The data were taken from a study of blood T cell repertoires in COVID-19. Looking at the study overall: Spain, Italy and the United States supplied samples that represented acute and convalescent COVID-19. Sources were T cells, B-cell-depleted T cells, or PBMCs; the material itself was cDNA or gDNA.

Per the original data handling: Estimated nucleated cell counts came from reference gene primer amplification. The repertoire was sequenced with immunoSEQ multiplex PCR; TCRdb's copy has only in-frame clones and lacks some. Clonal size and the V and J genes are those of that table, whereas D and trimming came from the DNA. The data contain 170,000 or so clones, 85% to 90% of them seen just once; the ten biggest clones take up approximately 12%. The source is a woman between 70 and 85 years old with COVID-19, enrolled during active disease. The sample was peripheral blood.

The CDR3 DNA is TGTGCCAGCAGCTTGGGAGGGAGCTCCTACAATGAGCAGTTCTTC. It yields the protein CASSLGGSSYNEQFF. The gene calls are TRBV5-4 and TRBJ2-1; perhaps TRBD2 as D (5 bases). Germline CDR1 and CDR2: SGHNT and YYREEE (reference sequence). There are 15 residues in the CDR3. V was shortened by 0 bases and J by 0 bases, with 7 bases between the two germline ends. The full variable domain, completed using reference TRBV5-4 and TRBJ2-1, is ETGVTQSPTHLIKTRGQQVTLRCSSQSGHNTVSWYQQALGQGPQFIFQYYREEENGRGNFPPRFSGLQFPNYSSELNVNALELDDSALYLCASSLGGSSYNEQFFGPGTRLTVL.